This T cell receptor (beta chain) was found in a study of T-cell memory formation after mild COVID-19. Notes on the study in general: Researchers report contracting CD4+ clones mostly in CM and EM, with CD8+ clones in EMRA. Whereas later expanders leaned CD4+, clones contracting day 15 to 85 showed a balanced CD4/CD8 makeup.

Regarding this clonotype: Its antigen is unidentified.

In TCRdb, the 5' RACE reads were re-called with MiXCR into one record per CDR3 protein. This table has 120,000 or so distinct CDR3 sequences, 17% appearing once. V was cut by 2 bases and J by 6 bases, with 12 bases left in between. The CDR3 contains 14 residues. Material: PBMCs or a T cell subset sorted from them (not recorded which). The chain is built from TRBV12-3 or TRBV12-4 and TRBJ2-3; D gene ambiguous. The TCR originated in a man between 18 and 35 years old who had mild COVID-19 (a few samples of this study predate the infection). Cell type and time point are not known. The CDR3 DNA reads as TGTGCCAGCAGTTTACGGCAGCACCCCGATACGCAGTATTTT. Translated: CASSLRQHPDTQYF.